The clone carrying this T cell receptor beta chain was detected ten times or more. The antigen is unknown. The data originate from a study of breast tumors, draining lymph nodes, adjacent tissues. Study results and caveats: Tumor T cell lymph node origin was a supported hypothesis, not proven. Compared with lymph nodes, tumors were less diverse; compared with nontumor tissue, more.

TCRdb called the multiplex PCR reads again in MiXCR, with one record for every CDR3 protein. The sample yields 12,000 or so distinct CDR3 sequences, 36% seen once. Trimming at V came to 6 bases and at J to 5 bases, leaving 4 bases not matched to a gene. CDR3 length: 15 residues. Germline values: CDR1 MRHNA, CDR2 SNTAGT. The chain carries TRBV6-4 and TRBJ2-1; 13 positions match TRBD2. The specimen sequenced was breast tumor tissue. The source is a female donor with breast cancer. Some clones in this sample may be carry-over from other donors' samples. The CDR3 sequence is CASSDGLAGDNEQFF. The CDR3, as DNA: TGTGCCAGCAGCGACGGACTAGCGGGAGACAATGAGCAGTTCTTC.